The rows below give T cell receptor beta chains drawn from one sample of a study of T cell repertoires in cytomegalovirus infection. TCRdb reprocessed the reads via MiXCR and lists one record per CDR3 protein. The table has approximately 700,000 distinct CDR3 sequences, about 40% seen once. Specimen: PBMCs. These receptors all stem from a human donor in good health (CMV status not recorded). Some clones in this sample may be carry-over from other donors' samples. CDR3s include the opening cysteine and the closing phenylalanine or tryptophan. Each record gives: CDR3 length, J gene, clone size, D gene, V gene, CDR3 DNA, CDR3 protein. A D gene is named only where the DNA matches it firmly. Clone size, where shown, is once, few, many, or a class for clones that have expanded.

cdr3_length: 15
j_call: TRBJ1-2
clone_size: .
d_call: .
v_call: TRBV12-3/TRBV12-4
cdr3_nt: TGTGCCAGCAGTTTGGGCGGTTCGGCGTACTATGGCTACACCTTC
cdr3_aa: CASSLGGSAYYGYTF

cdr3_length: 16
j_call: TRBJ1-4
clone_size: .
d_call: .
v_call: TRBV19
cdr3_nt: TGTGCCAGTAGCGACCAGGGGAAAAGACGGAGGGAAAAACTGTTTTTT
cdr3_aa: CASSDQGKRRREKLFF

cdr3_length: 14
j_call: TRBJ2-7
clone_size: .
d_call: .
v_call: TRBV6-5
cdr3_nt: TGTGCCAGCAGTTACTCGCTTGTTAACTACGAGCAGTACTTC
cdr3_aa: CASSYSLVNYEQYF

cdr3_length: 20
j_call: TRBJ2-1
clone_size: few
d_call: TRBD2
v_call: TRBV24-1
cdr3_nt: TGTGCCACCAGTGACCGAAGTGGGACTAGCGGGGTCCTCTCCTACAATGAGCAGTTCTTC
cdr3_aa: CATSDRSGTSGVLSYNEQFF

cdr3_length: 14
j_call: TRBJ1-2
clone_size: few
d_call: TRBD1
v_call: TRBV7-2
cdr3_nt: TGTGCCAGCAGCACACCCGGGACAGGGAATGGCTACACCTTC
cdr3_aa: CASSTPGTGNGYTF

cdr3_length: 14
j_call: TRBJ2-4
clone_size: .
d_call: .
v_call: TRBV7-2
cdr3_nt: TGTGCCAGCAGCTTGGCTGGGGCATTAAACATTCAGTACTTC
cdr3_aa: CASSLAGALNIQYF

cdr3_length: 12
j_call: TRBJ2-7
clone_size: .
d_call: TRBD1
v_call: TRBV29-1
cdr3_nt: TGCAGCGTAACGGGACAGAACTACGAGCAGTACTTC
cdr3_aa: CSVTGQNYEQYF

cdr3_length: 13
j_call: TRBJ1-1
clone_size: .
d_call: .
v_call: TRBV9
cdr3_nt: TGTGCCAGCAGCCCATCGACAGGCGCTGAAGCTTTCTTT
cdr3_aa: CASSPSTGAEAFF

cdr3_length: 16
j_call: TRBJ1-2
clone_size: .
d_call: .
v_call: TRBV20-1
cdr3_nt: TGCAGTGCTTTTCTCCCGGTACAGGGCGCCTACTATGGCTACACCTTC
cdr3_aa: CSAFLPVQGAYYGYTF

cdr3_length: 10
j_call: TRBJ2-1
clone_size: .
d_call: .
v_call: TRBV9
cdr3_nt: TGTGCCAGCGACGCCAAGGGGCAGTTCTTC
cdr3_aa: CASDAKGQFF

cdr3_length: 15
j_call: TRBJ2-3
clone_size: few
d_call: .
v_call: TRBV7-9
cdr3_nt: TGTGCCAGCACCCCCCCAGGGTCAAGCACAGATACGCAGTATTTT
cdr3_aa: CASTPPGSSTDTQYF

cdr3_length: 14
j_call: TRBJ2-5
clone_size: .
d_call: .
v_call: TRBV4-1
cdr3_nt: TGCGCCAGCAGCCAAGTGGCGTTACAAGAGACCCAGTACTTC
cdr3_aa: CASSQVALQETQYF

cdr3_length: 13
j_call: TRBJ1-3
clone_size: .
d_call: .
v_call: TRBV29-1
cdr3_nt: TGCAGCGTTGGACAGATAACTGGAAACACCATATATTTT
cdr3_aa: CSVGQITGNTIYF

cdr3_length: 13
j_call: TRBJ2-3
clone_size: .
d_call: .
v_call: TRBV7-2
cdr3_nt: TGTGCCAGCAGCTTACCTAACGCAGATACGCAGTATTTT
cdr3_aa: CASSLPNADTQYF

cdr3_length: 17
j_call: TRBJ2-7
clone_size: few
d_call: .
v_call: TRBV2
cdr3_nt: TGTGCCAGCAGTGAAGCGCTAAGGGGGTCGCTCTCCTACGAGCAGTACTTC
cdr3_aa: CASSEALRGSLSYEQYF

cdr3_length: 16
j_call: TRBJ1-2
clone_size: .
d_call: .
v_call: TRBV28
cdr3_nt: TGTGCCAGCAGTTTATCGGGGGGGGAAAAAAACTATGGCTACACCTTC
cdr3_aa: CASSLSGGEKNYGYTF

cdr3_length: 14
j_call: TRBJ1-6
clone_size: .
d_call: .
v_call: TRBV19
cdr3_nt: TGTGCCAGTAGTTCTTACTCGGAGAATTCACCCCTCCACTTT
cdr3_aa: CASSSYSENSPLHF

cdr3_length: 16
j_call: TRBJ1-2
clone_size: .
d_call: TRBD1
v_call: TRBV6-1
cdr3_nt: TGTGCCAGCAGTGAAGGGTCAGGGGGCCTTAACTATGGCTACACCTTC
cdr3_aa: CASSEGSGGLNYGYTF

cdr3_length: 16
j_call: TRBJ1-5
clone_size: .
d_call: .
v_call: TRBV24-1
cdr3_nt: TGTGCCAGGACACAGGTTTTACCAGGGGGCAATCAGCCCCAGCATTTT
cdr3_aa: CARTQVLPGGNQPQHF

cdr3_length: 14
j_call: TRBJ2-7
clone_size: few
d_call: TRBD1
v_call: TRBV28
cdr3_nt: TGTGCCAGCAGCGGGACAGGGACCGGGGGCGAGCAGTACTTC
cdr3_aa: CASSGTGTGGEQYF

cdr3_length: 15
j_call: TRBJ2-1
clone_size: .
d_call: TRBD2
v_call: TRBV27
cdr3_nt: TGTGCCAGCAGTTCCCGACTAGCGGGAGGTCTTGAGCAGTTCTTC
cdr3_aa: CASSSRLAGGLEQFF

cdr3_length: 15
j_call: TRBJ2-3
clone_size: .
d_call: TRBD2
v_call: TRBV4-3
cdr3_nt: TGCGCCAGCAGCCAAGAAATAGCGGGGGTAGATACGCAGTATTTT
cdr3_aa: CASSQEIAGVDTQYF

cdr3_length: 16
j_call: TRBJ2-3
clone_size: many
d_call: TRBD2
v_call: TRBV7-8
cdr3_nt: TGTGCCAGCAGCCATCTCCTAGCGGGAGTCGCAGATACGCAGTATTTT
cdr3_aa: CASSHLLAGVADTQYF

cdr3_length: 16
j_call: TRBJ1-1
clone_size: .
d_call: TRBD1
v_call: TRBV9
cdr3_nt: TGTGCCAGCAGCGTCTCTTACAGGGGGCGATGGACTGAAGCTTTCTTT
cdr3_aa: CASSVSYRGRWTEAFF

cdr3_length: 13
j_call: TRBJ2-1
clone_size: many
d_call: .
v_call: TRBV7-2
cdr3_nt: TGTGCCAGCAGCGGACGGAGGGTTAATGAGCAGTTCTTC
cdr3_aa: CASSGRRVNEQFF

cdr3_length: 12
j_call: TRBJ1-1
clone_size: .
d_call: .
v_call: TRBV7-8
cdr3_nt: TGTGCCAGCAGCTTACAAAACACTGAAGCTTTATTT
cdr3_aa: CASSLQNTEALF

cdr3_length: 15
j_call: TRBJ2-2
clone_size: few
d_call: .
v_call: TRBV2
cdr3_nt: TGTGCCAGCAGTCCGGTGCGGCAGAACACCGGGGAGCTGTTTTTT
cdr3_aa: CASSPVRQNTGELFF

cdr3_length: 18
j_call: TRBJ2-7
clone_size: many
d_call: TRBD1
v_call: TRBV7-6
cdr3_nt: TGTGCCAGCAGCTTACAGGGGCCCGGATCGGGACAGACCTACGAGCAGTACTTC
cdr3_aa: CASSLQGPGSGQTYEQYF

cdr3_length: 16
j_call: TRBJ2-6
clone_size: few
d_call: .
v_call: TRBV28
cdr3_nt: TGTGCCAGCAGTCCCTCGGGGGTACGAGGGGCCAACGTCCTGACTTTC
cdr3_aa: CASSPSGVRGANVLTF

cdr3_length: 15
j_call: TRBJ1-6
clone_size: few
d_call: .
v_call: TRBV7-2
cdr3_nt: TGTGCCAGCAGCTTAGTCCTCGGGGGGAGGGAACCCCTCCACTTT
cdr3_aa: CASSLVLGGREPLHF

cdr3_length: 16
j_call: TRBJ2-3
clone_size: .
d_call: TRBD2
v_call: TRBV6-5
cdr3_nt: TGTGCCAGCAGGGGACTAGCGGGGGGTTCGTCAGATACGCAGTATTTT
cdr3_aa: CASRGLAGGSSDTQYF

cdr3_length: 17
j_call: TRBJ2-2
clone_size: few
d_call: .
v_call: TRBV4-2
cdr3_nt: TGTGCCAGCAGCCCTGAACAAGGGGGAGAGAACACCGGGGAGCTGTTTTTT
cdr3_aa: CASSPEQGGENTGELFF

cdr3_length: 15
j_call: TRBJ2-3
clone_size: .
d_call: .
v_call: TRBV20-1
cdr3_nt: TGCAGTGCTAGCCCGGCCTCCCTAAGCACAGATACGCAGTATTTT
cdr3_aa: CSASPASLSTDTQYF

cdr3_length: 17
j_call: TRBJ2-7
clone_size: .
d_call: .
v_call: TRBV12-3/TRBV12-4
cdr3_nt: TGTGCCAGCAGCAATCGAGGTTGGGGGTTCACCACCTACGAGCAGTACTTC
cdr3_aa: CASSNRGWGFTTYEQYF

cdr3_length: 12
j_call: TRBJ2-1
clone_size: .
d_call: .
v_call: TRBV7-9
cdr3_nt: TGTGCCAGCAGCTTAGCGCGGCGCGAGCAGTTCTTC
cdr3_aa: CASSLARREQFF

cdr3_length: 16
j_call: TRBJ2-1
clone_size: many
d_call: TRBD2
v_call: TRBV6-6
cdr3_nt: TGTGCCAGCAGTTACTTGGGACTAGCGGACTACAATGAGCAGTTCTTC
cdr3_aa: CASSYLGLADYNEQFF

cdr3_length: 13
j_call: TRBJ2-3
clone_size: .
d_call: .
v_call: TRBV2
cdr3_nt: TGTGCCAGCCGAGAGGGGAGGAGGGATACGCAGTATTTT
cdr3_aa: CASREGRRDTQYF

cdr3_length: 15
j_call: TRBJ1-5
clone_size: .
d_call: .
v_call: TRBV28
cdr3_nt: TGTGCCAGCAGTTTATATCCCGATAGCAATCAGCCCCAGCATTTT
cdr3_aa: CASSLYPDSNQPQHF

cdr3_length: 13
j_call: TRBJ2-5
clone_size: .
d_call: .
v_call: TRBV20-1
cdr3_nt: TGCAGTTCTAGCATCCAGGGCGGAAAGACCCAGTACTTC
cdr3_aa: CSSSIQGGKTQYF

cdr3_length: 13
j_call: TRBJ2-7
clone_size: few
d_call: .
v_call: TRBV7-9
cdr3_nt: TGTGCCAGCAGCCCCGGACACGGATACGAGCAGTACTTC
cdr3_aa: CASSPGHGYEQYF

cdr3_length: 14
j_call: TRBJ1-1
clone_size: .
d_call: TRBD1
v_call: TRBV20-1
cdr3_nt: TGCAGTGCTCCTCCACCGACAGGGAGCCCTGAAGCTTTCTTT
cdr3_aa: CSAPPPTGSPEAFF

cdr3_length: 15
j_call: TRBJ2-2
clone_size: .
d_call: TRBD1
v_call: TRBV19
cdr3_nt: TGTGCCAGTAGTAGACAGGGAGCGAACACCGGGGAGCTGTTTTTT
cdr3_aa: CASSRQGANTGELFF

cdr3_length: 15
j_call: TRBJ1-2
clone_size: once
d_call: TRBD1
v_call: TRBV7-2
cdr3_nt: TGTGCCAGCACTCGAATGATGACAGGGTTGGAGGGCTACACCTTC
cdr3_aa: CASTRMMTGLEGYTF

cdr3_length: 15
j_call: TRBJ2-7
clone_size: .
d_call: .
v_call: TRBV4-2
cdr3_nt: TGTGCCAGCAGCCCCCCGACGGGGGCCACCTACGAGCAGTACTTC
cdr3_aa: CASSPPTGATYEQYF

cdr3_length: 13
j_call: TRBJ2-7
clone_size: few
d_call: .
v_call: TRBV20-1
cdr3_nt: TGCAGTGCTAGACCGGGGAGCCCCTACGAGCAGTACTTC
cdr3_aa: CSARPGSPYEQYF

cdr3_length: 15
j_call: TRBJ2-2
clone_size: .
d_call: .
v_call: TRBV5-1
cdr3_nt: TGCGCGTGCAGCCTGGACCGGGTATGCACCGGGGAGCTGTTTTTT
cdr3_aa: CACSLDRVCTGELFF

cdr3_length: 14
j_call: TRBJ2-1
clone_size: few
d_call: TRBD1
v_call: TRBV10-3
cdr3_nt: TGTGCCATCAGTGCCACAGGGGAAGTAAATGAGCAGTTCTTC
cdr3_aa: CAISATGEVNEQFF

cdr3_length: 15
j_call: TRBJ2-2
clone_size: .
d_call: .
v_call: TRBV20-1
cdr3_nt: TGCAGTGCTAGAGATACCAGGGAATGGACCGGGGAGCTGTTTTTT
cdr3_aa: CSARDTREWTGELFF

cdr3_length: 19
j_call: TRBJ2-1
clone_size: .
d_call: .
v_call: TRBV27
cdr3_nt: TGTGCCAGCAGTTTCGGGGGCGGTAATAGGCTAGCGGAGGACAATGAGCAGTTCTTC
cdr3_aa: CASSFGGGNRLAEDNEQFF

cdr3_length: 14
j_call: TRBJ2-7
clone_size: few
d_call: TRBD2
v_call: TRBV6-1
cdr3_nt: TGTGCCAGCAGTGAAAGCGGGGGGCCCTACGAGCAGTACTTC
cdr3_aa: CASSESGGPYEQYF

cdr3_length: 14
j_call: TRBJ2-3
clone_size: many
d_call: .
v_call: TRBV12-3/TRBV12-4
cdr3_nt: TGTGCCAGCAGTCACATTTTAGGCACAGATACGCAGTATTTT
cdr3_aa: CASSHILGTDTQYF

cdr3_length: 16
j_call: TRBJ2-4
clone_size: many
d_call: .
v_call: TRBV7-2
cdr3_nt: TGTGCCAGCAGCTTACCTCGGTACCGAGCCAAAAACATTCAGTACTTC
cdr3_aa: CASSLPRYRAKNIQYF

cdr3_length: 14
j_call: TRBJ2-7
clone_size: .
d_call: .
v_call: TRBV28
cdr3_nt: TGTGCCAGCAGACCGCACAGGGTCGGCTACGAGCAGTACTTC
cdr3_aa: CASRPHRVGYEQYF

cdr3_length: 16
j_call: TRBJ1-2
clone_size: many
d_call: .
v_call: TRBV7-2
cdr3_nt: TGTGCCAGCAGCCCCCGGATCGGGGCTGCGGGCTATGGCTACACCTTC
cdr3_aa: CASSPRIGAAGYGYTF

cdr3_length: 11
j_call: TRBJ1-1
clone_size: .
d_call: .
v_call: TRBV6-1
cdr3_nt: TGTGCCAGCAGGGAGGGCCAGGGAGCTTTCTTT
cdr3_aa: CASREGQGAFF

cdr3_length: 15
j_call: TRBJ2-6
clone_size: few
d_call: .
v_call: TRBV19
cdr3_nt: TGTGCCAGTAGCCGGCCAGGGGACGGGGCCAACGTCCTGACTTTC
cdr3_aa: CASSRPGDGANVLTF

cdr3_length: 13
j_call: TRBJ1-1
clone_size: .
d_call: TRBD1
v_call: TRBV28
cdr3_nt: TGTGCCAGCACGTACAGGGGGAACACTGAAGCTTTCTTT
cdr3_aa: CASTYRGNTEAFF